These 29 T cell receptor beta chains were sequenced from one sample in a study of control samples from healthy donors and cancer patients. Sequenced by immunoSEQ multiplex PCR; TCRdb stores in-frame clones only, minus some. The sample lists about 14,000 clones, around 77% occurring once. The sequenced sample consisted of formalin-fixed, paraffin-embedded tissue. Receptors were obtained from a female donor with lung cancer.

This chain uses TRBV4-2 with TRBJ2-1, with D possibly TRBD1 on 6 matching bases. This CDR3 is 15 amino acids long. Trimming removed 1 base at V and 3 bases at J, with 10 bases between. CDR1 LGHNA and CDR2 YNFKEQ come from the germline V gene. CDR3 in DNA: TGTGCCAGCAGCCAAGGACAGGCAGACTACAATGAGCAGTTCTTC. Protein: CASSQGQADYNEQFF.

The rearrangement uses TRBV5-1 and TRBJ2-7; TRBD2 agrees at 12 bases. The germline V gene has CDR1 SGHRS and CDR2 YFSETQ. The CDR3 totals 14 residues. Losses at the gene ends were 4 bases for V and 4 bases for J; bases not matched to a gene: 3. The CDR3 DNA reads TGCGCCAGCAGCCCTCTAGCGGGAGGGTACGAGCAGTACTTC. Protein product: CASSPLAGGYEQYF.

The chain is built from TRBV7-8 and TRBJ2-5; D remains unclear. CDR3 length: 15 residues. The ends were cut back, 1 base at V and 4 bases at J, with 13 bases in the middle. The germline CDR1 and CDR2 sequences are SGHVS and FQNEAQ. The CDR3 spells CASSLDALKGETQYF. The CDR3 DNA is TGTGCCAGCAGCTTAGACGCCTTAAAGGGAGAGACCCAGTACTTC.

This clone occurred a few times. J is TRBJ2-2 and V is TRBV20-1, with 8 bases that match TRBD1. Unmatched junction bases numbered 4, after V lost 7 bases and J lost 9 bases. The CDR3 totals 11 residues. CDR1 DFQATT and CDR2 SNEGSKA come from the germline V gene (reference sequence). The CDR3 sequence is CSGRTGRELFF. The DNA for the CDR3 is TGCAGTGGACGGACAGGGCGGGAGCTGTTTTTT.

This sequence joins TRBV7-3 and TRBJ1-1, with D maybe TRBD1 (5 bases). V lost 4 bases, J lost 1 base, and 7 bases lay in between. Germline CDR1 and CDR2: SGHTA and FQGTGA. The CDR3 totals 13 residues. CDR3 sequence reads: CASSSQGNTEAFF. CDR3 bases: TGTGCCAGCAGCTCCCAGGGGAACACTGAAGCTTTCTTT.

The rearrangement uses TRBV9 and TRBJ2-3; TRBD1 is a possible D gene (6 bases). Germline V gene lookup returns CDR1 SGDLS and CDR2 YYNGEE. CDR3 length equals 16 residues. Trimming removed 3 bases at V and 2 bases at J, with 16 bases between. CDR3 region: CASSATGSLFTDTQYF. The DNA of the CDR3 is TGTGCCAGCAGCGCGACAGGAAGTCTGTTCACAGATACGCAGTATTTT.

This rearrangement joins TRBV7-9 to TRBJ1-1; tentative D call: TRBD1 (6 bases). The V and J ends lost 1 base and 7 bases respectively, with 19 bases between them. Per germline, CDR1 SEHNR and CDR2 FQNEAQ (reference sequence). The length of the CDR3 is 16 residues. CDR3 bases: TGTGCCAGCAGCTTAGGCGTTTGGGGGCCTTTTAGTGAAGCTTTCTTT. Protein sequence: CASSLGVWGPFSEAFF.

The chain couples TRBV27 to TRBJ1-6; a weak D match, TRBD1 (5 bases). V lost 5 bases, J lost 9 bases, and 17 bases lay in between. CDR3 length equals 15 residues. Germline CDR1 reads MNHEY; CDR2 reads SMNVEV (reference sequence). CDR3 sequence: CASSPDTVRGSPLHF. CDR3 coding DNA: TGTGCCAGCAGTCCGGACACTGTGAGGGGTTCACCCCTCCACTTT.

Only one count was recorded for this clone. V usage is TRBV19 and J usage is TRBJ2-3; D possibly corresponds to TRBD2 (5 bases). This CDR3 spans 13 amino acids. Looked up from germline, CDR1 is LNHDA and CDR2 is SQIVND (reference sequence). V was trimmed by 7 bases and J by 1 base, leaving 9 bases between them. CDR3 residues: CASKEEGTDTQYF. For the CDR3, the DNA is TGTGCCAGTAAGGAGGAAGGCACAGATACGCAGTATTTT.

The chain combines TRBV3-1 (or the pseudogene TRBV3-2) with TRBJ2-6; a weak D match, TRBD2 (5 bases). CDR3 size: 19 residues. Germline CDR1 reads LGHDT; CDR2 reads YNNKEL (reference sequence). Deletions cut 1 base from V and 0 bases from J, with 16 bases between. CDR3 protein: CASSQGRTQQISGANVLTF. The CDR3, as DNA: TGTGCCAGCAGCCAAGGGAGGACCCAACAAATCTCTGGGGCCAACGTCCTGACTTTC.

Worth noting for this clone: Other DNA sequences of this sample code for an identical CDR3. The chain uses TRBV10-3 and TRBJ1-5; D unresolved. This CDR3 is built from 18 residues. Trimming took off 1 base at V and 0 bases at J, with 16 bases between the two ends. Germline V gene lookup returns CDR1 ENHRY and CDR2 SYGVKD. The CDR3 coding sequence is TGTGCCATCAGTGAGTTTGTGACTGACGACCTTAGCAATCAGCCCCAGCATTTT. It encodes CAISEFVTDDLSNQPQHF.

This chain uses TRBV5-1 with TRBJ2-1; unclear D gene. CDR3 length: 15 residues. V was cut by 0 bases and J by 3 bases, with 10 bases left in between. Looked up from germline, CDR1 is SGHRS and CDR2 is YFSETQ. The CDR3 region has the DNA TGCGCCAGCAGCTTGGGGCAGCCAATCTACAATGAGCAGTTCTTC. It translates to CASSLGQPIYNEQFF.

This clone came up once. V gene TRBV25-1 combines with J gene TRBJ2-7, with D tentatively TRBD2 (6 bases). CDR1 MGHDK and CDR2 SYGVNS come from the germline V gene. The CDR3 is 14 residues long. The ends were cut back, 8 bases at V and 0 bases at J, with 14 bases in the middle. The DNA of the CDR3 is TGTGCCAGCGCGAGTGGGGGGAGCTCCTACGAGCAGTACTTC. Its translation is CASASGGSSYEQYF.

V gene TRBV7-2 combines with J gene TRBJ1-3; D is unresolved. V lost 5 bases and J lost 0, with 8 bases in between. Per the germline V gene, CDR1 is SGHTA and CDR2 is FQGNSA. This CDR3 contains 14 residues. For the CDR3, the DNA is TGTGCCAGCAGCCCCCGGGCCTCTGGAAACACCATATATTTT. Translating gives CASSPRASGNTIYF.

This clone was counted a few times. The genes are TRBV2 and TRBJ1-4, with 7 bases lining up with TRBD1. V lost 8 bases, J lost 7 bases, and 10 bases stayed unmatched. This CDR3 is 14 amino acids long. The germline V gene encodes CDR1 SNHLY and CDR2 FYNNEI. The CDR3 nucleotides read TGTGCCAGCGGCCGACAGGGACGAAGTGAAAAACTGTTTTTT. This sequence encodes CASGRQGRSEKLFF.

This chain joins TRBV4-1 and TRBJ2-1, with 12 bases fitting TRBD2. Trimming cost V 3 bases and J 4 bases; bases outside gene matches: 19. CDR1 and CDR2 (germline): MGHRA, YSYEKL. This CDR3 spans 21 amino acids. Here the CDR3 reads CASSHQGQGRGGTSGYNEQFF. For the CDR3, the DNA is TGCGCCAGCAGCCATCAAGGACAGGGAAGGGGTGGGACTAGCGGGTACAATGAGCAGTTCTTC.

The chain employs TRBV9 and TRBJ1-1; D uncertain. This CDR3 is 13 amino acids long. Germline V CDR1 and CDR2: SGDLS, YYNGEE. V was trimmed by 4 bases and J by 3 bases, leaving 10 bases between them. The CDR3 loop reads CASSTAGDTEAFF. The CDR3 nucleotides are TGTGCCAGCAGCACCGCGGGTGACACTGAAGCTTTCTTT.

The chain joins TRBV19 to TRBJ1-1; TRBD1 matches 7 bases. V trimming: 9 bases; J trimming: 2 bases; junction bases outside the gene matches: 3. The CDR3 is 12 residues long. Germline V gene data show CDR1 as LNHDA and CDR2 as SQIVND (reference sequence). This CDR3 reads CARTGDNTEAFF. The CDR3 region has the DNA TGTGCCAGAACAGGGGACAACACTGAAGCTTTCTTT.

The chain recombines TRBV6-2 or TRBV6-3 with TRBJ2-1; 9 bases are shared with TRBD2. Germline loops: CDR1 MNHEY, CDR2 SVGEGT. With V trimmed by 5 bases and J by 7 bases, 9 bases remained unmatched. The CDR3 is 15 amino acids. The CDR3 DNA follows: TGTGCCAGCAGTCGTAGCGGGAGAGGCTGGAATGAGCAGTTCTTC. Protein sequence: CASSRSGRGWNEQFF.

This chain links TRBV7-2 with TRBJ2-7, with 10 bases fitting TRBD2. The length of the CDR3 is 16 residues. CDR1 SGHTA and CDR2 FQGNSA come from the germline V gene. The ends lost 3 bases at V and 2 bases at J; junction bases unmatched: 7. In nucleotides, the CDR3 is TGTGCCAGCAGCTTCGTAGCGGGAGGACAAACCTACGAGCAGTACTTC. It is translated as CASSFVAGGQTYEQYF.

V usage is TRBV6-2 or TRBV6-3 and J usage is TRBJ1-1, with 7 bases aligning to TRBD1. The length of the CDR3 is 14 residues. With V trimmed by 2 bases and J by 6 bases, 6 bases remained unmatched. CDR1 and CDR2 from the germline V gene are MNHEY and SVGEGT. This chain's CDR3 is CASSYTQGWAEAFF. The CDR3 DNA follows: TGTGCCAGCAGTTACACACAGGGGTGGGCTGAAGCTTTCTTT.

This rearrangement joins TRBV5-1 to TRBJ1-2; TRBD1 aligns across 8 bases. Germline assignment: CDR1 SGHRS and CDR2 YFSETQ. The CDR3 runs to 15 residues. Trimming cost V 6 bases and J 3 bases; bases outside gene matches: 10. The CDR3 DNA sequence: TGCGCCAGCACTGCGGTAACAGGGGGAGACTATGGCTACACCTTC. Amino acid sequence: CASTAVTGGDYGYTF.

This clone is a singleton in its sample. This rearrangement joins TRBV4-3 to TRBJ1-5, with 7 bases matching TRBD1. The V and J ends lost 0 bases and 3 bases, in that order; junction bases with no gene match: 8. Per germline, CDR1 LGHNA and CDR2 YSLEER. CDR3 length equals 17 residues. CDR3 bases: TGCGCCAGCAGCCAAGAAATCGGACAGGCAAACAATCAGCCCCAGCATTTT. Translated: CASSQEIGQANNQPQHF.

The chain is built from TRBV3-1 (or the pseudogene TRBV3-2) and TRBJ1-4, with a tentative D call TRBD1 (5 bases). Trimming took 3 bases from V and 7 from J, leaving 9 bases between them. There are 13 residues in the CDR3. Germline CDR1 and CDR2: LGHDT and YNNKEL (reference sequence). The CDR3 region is CASSQGGGEKLFF. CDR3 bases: TGTGCCAGCAGCCAGGGGGGGGGTGAAAAACTGTTTTTT.

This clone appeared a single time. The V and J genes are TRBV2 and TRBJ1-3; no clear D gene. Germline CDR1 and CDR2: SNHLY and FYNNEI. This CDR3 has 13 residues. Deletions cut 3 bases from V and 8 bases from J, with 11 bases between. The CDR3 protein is CASSDAGRDTIYF. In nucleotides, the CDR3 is TGTGCCAGCAGTGATGCGGGGAGGGACACCATATATTTT.

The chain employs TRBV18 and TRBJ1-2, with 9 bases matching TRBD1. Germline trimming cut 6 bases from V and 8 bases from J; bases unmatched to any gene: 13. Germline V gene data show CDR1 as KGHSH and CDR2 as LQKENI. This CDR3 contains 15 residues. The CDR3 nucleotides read TGTGCCAGCTCCCGGGGGACAGGGCAATATGAAGGCTACACCTTC. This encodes CASSRGTGQYEGYTF.

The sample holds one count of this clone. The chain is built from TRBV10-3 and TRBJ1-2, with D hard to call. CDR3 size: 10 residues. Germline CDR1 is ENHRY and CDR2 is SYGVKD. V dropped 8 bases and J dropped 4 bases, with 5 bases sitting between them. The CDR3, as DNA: TGTGCCATCTTTGGCTATGGCTACACCTTC. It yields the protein CAIFGYGYTF.

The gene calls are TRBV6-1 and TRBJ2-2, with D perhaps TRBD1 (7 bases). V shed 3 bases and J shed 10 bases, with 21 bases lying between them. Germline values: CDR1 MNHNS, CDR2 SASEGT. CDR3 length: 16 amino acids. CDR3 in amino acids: CASSDLLAGGPEELFF. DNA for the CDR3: TGTGCCAGCAGTGACCTCCTAGCAGGGGGGCCGGAGGAGCTGTTTTTT.

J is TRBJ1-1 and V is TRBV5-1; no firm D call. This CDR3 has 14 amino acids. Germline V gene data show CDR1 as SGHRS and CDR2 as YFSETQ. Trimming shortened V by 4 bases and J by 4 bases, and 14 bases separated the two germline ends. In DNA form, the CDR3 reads TGCGCCAGCAGCCGGACGGACCGGGGCACTGAAGCTTTCTTT. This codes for CASSRTDRGTEAFF.